In its sample, the clone carrying this TCR beta chain was seen many times. This entry is derived from a study of T cell repertoires in cytomegalovirus infection. Across the study: Public TCR beta signatures marked donors with CMV infection and the matching HLA.

One entry per CDR3 protein results from TCRdb running MiXCR on the reads. The sample shows around 280,000 distinct CDR3 sequences, about a tenth of them seen only once. The TCR originated in a human donor in good health (CMV status not recorded). Some clones in this sample may be carry-over from other donors' samples. Sequenced input: PBMCs.

CDR3 region: CASSLGGLVSGGEQYV. The CDR3, as DNA: TGTGCCAGCAGTTTAGGAGGGCTTGTATCAGGGGGCGAGCAGTACGTC. The chain recombines TRBV28 with TRBJ2-7; D may be TRBD1 (7 bases). This CDR3 has 16 amino acids. Looked up from germline, CDR1 is MDHEN and CDR2 is SYDVKM. V lost 2 bases to trimming and J lost 6 bases, with 20 bases between them.